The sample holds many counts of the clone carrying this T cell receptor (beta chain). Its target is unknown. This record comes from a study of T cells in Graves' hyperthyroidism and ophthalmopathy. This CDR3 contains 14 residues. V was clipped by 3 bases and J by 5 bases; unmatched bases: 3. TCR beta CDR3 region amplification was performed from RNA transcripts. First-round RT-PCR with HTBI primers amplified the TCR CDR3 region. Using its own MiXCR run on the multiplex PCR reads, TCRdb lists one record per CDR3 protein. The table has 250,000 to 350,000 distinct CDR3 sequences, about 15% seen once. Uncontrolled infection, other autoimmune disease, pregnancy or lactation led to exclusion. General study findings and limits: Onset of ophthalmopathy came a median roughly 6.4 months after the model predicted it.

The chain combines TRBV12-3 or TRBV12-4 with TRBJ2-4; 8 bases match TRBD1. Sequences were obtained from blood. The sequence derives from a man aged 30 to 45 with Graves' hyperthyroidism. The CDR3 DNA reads TGTGCCAGCAGTTTTCAGGGGGCCGAAAACATTCAGTACTTC. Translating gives CASSFQGAENIQYF.